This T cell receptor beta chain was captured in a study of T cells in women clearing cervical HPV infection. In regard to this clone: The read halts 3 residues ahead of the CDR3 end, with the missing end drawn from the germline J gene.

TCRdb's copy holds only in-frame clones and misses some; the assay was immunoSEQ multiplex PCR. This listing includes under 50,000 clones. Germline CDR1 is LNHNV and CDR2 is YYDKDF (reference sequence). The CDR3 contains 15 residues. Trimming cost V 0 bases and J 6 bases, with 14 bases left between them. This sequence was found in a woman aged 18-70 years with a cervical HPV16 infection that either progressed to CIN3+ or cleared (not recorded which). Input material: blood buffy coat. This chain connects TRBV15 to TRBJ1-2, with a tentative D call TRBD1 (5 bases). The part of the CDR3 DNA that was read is TGTGCCACCAGCAGAGACCGTCCGGGACTAGATGGC. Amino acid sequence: CATSRDRPGLDG. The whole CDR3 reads CATSRDRPGLDGYTF.